Detailed here is one T cell receptor beta chain. The antigen is not known. The sample originates from a study of cytomegalovirus exposure and HLA in healthy donors. PCR used 60 Vbeta primers and 13 Jbeta primers. Sequenced by immunoSEQ multiplex PCR; TCRdb stores in-frame clones only, minus some. The table includes about 130,000 clones, over 65% detected once. Study-level points and caveats: In a later analysis, compared with equally common non-associated chains, HLA-associated beta chains were more expanded. The authors later linked a missense DCLRE1C variant to TCR beta V- and J-gene trimming. When the data were analyzed later, several of the most significant clusters appeared to be linked to common viral pathogens.

This clonotype was obtained from a man in his fifties in good health and CMV-seronegative. Sample: PBMCs.

The CDR3 nucleotides are TGTGCCAGCAGTTACTCGCTAGCGGGGGGCCAAGAGACCCAGTACTTC. Encoded protein: CASSYSLAGGQETQYF. The chain is built from TRBV6-5 and TRBJ2-5, with 11 nucleotides matching TRBD2. The CDR3 has 16 residues. In germline, CDR1 is MNHEY, CDR2 SVGAGI. V trimming: 0 bases; J trimming: 1 base; junction bases outside the gene matches: 1.